The 16 T cell receptor beta chains reported below all come from one sample, sequenced in a study of tumor and adjacent non-tumor tissue in lung cancer. The library came from three nested PCR rounds adapted from ARM-PCR protocols. TCRdb reanalysed the multiplex PCR reads using MiXCR and keeps one entry per CDR3 protein. The table records approximately 71,000 distinct CDR3 sequences, 55% to 75% of them present only once. This sample's RNA came from whole unsorted tissue. The sample comprised lung tumor tissue. These receptor sequences come from a man in his forties or fifties with non-small cell lung cancer.

Remarks on this clonotype: The junction differs from germline at one of its ends, possibly a read error. The CDR3 DNA follows: TGTGTCAGCAGCCCAGGTACGGCATACGAACAGTACTTC. It is translated as CVSSPGTAYEQYF. V usage is TRBV12-3 or TRBV12-4 and J usage is TRBJ2-7; D uncertain. This CDR3 has 13 residues.

This clonotype has more than one count but fewer than ten. A read error may be the cause here, since a much bigger clone is one base away. The CDR3 bases are TGTGCCGGCAGCCCCGGACGGGGTAATCAGCCCCAGCATTTT. Translation: CAGSPGRGNQPQHF. The chain employs TRBV11-1 and TRBJ1-5; no clear D gene. The CDR3 is made up of 14 amino acids. Germline-derived CDR1 and CDR2 are SGHAT and FQDESV (reference sequence).

Comments on this clonotype: Without the conserved terminal phenylalanine or tryptophan, this CDR3 likely stems from a read error. The CDR3 is CAISVGLRETQYL. DNA of the CDR3: TGTGCCATCAGTGTGGGCTTGCGAGAGACCCAGTACTTA. The V gene is TRBV10-3, the J gene TRBJ2-5; unclear D gene. Germline V gene sequence: CDR1 ENHRY, CDR2 SYGVKD. Trimming cost V 4 bases and J 4 bases, with 10 bases left between them. The CDR3 consists of 13 residues.

This clonotype has ten or more counts. The V and J genes are TRBV5-1 and TRBJ2-2; D gene uncertain. CDR1 is SGHRS, CDR2 YFSETQ, per germline. The CDR3 has 15 amino acids. The V gene lost 1 base and the J gene lost 4 bases, with 11 bases spanning the gap. For the CDR3, the DNA is TGCGCCAGCAGCTTGATCCTCTCGGCCACCGGGGAGCTGTTTTTT. Translated: CASSLILSATGELFF.

A remark on this clonotype: Compared with germline, one end of the junction differs, possibly owing to a read error. The chain is built from TRBV5-6 and TRBJ2-1; a weak D match, TRBD2 (7 bases). Per germline, CDR1 SGHDT and CDR2 YYEEEE. CDR3 length: 15 residues. CDR3 sequence reads: CTSSQQGIRERGQFF. The CDR3 nucleotides are TGTACCAGCAGCCAACAGGGAATCCGGGAGCGGGGACAGTTCTTC. The full variable domain, completed using reference TRBV5-6 and TRBJ2-1, is DAGVTQSPTHLIKTRGQQVTLRCSPKSGHDTVSWYQQALGQGPQFIFQYYEEEERQRGNFPDRFSGHQFPNYSSELNVNALLLGDSALYLCTSSQQGIRERGQFFGPGTRLTVL.

On this clonotype itself: A much larger clone differs from this one at a single base, so this may be a read error. The chain recombines TRBV12-3 or TRBV12-4 with TRBJ1-4; D is unclear. This CDR3 comprises 14 residues. For the CDR3, the DNA is TGTGCCAGCAGTTTGGATACAACTAATGAAGAACTGTTTTTT. Protein: CASSLDTTNEELFF.

The chain couples TRBV28 to TRBJ1-5; TRBD1 is a possible D gene (5 bases). CDR3 size: 15 residues. With 7 bases removed from V and 2 bases from J, the gap between germline ends came to 15 bases. Per germline, CDR1 MDHEN and CDR2 SYDVKM. CDR3 loop: CASKTGGSGNQPQHF. Written as DNA, the CDR3 is TGTGCCAGCAAAACAGGAGGGTCAGGCAATCAGCCCCAGCATTTT.

Ten or more counts support this clonotype. The chain carries TRBV20-1 and TRBJ2-7; D perhaps matches TRBD2 (6 bases). Germline V lookup: CDR1 DFQATT, CDR2 SNEGSKA (reference sequence). This CDR3 is 15 amino acids long. Trimming left V 0 bases short and J 3 bases short, with 15 bases between. CDR3 sequence: CSARDGGTWGYEQYF. The CDR3 region has the DNA TGCAGTGCTAGAGATGGGGGGACCTGGGGCTACGAGCAGTACTTC.

This clonotype was counted many times. The chain links TRBV6-6 to TRBJ2-5; TRBD1 agrees at 9 bases. The CDR3 length is 13 residues. Germline V gene data show CDR1 as MNHNY and CDR2 as SVGAGI (reference sequence). With 11 bases clipped from V and 5 bases from J, the junction kept 9 bases outside the gene matches. The CDR3 reads CASHDRGMETQYF. CDR3 nucleotide sequence: TGTGCCTCCCACGACAGGGGGATGGAGACCCAGTACTTC.

About this clonotype: One end of the junction fails to match germline, which may point to a read error. The chain couples TRBV10-3 to TRBJ2-1, with 7 bases fitting TRBD2. Germline values: CDR1 ENHRY, CDR2 SYGVKD. The CDR3 consists of 16 residues. CDR3 DNA: TGTACCATCAGTGAGTCGATGGCGGGAGTCTACAATGAGCAGTTCTTC. This translates into CTISESMAGVYNEQFF.

This clonotype was observed many times. The V call is TRBV21-1, the J call TRBJ2-7; TRBD2 is taken as the D call from the table, unchecked against the DNA. TRBV21-1 is a documented pseudogene. The CDR3 covers 15 residues. CDR3 DNA sequence: TGTGCCAGCAGCAAAGAGGCTAGCGTTCCCTACGAGCAGTACTTC. The encoded protein is CASSKEASVPYEQYF.

V usage is TRBV20-1 and J usage is TRBJ2-7; perhaps TRBD2 as D (5 bases). V gave up 3 bases and J gave up 2 bases, with 11 bases separating them. Per the germline V gene, CDR1 is DFQATT and CDR2 is SNEGSKA (reference sequence). CDR3 size: 13 residues. The DNA of the CDR3 is TGCAGTGCTAGCCCGGGGTCGACCTACGAGCAGTACTTC. Translating gives CSASPGSTYEQYF.

This clonotype is a singleton in its sample. Since a much larger clone is just one base distant, this may be a read error. This sequence joins TRBV14 and TRBJ2-1, with D unresolved. Germline lookup yields CDR1 SGHDN and CDR2 FVKESK. This CDR3 has 15 amino acids. For the CDR3, the DNA is TGTGCCAGCACCCAAGATCAGAGTGGATACAATGAGCAGTTCTTC. Translating it yields CASTQDQSGYNEQFF.

The gene calls are TRBV10-3 and TRBJ1-1; D gene uncertain. CDR1 and CDR2 (germline): ENHRY, SYGVKD. The CDR3 sequence is 14 residues long. V gave up 6 bases and J gave up 1 base, with 12 bases separating them. In nucleotides, the CDR3 is TGTGCCATCAGACGAGACGGGGAGAACACTGAAGCTTTCTTT. This codes for CAIRRDGENTEAFF.

This clonotype has at least ten counts. The CDR3 end shows no conserved phenylalanine or tryptophan, and so a read error is likely. The genes are TRBV11-3 and TRBJ2-1; 10 bases map to TRBD2. With 5 bases clipped from V and 9 bases from J, the junction kept 7 bases outside the gene matches. The CDR3 consists of 14 residues. Germline lookup yields CDR1 SGHNT and CDR2 YENEEA. The CDR3 reads CASSPSPSGGEQFS. The CDR3 DNA reads as TGTGCCAGCAGCCCTTCCCCTAGCGGGGGTGAGCAGTTCTCC.

This clonotype has at least ten counts. V usage is TRBV4-1 and J usage is TRBJ1-2; D is uncertain. The CDR3 is 14 residues long. Trimming stripped 0 bases from V and 4 bases from J, with 9 bases between. Per the germline V gene, CDR1 is MGHRA and CDR2 is YSYEKL. Here the CDR3 reads CASSQESGFYGYTF. The CDR3 nucleotides read TGCGCCAGCAGCCAAGAATCCGGGTTCTATGGCTACACCTTC.